This T cell receptor beta chain was observed in a study of CD8+ T cells in alopecia areata. Isolated RNA was reverse transcribed into cDNA used as the sequencing template. The assay was immunoSEQ multiplex PCR, and TCRdb's table has in-frame clones only and misses some. Among about 170,000 clones listed, approximately 59% were seen once. Treatment given: oral pan-JAK inhibitor, 5-10 mg twice daily. The sample consisted of CD4+ T cells sorted from blood, taken at approximately week 60, from a patient treated with tofacitinib. The sequence derives from a human donor with alopecia areata.

CDR3 DNA: TGTGCCAGCAGCTTAGCGGGGGGAGCAGAGACCCAGTACTTC. Translating gives CASSLAGGAETQYF. The chain joins TRBV7-7 to TRBJ2-5; D possibly corresponds to TRBD2 (6 bases). This CDR3 has 14 amino acids. CDR1 is SSHAT and CDR2 is FNYEAQ in the germline V gene (reference sequence). V was trimmed by 0 bases and J by 4 bases, leaving 9 bases between them.